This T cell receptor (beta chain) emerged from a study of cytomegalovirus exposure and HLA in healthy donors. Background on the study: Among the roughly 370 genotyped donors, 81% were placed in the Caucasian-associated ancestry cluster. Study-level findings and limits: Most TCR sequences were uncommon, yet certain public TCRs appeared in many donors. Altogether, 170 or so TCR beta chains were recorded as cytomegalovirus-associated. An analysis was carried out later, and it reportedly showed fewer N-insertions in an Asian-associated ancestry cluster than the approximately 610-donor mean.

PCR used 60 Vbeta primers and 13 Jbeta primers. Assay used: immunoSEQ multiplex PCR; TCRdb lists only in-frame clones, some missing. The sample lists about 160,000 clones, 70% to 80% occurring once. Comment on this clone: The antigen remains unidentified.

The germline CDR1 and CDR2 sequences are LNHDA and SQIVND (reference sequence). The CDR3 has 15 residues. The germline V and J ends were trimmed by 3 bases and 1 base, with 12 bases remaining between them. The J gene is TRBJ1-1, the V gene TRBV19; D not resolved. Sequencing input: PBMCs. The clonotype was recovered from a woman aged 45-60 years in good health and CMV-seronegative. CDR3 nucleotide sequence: TGTGCCAGTAGTATTAATCTACGAACGAACACTGAAGCTTTCTTT. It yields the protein CASSINLRTNTEAFF.